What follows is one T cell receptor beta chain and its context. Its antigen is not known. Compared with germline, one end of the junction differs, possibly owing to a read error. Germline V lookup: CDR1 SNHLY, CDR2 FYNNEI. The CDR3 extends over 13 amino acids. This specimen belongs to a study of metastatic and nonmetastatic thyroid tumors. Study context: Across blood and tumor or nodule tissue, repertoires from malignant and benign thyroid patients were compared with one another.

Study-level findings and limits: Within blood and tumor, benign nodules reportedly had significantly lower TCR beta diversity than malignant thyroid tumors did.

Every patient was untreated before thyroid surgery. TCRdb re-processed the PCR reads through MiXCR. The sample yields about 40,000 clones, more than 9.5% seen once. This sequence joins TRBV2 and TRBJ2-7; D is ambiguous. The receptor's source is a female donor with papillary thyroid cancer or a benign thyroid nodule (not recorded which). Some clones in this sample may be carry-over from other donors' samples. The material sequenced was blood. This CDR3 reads CASSEAISSEQYF. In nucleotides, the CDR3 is TGTGCCAGCAGTGAAGCGATATCCTCCGAGCAGTACTTC.